These 23 T cell receptor beta chains share one sample of origin, sequenced in a study of blood T cell repertoires in COVID-19. Profiling relied on immunoSEQ multiplex PCR, and the TCRdb table lists in-frame clones only, not all of them. Among 100,000 to 120,000 clones, 85% were seen once, and the ten largest hold approximately 13%. Sequenced material: peripheral blood. The receptor source for this set is a human donor in a cohort sampled during active COVID-19.

This chain uses TRBV3-1 (or the pseudogene TRBV3-2) with TRBJ1-1; D is ambiguous. The CDR3 is 13 residues long. V shed 6 bases and J shed 1 base, with 9 bases lying between them. In germline, CDR1 is LGHDT, CDR2 YNNKEL (reference sequence). CDR3 region: CASSNLANTEAFF. CDR3 DNA: TGTGCCAGCAGTAACCTAGCGAACACTGAAGCTTTCTTT.

The J gene is TRBJ1-6, the V gene TRBV6-1; D unclear. There are 12 residues in the CDR3. V was pared by 3 bases and J by 9 bases, with 6 bases between. The germline V gene has CDR1 MNHNS and CDR2 SASEGT. The CDR3 DNA sequence: TGTGCCAGCAGTGATGCGGCTTCACCCCTCCACTTT. Translation: CASSDAASPLHF.

This clone was seen just once. CDR3 in DNA: TGTGCCACTGACCCGACAGGGAGGATAGACAATGAGCAGTTCTTC. Its protein product is CATDPTGRIDNEQFF. The chain employs TRBV15 and TRBJ2-1; a weak D match, TRBD1 (7 bases). Per germline, CDR1 LNHNV and CDR2 YYDKDF (reference sequence). CDR3 length: 15 amino acids. The V end was cut by 9 bases, the J end by 5 bases, with 20 bases between.

The V call is TRBV6-2 or TRBV6-3, the J call TRBJ1-2; tentative D call: TRBD1 (5 bases). Germline-derived CDR1 and CDR2 are MNHEY and SVGEGT. Trimming removed 1 base at V and 5 bases at J, with 11 bases between. The CDR3 has 14 residues. The CDR3 spells CASSYFGGMYGYTF. CDR3 DNA: TGTGCCAGCAGTTACTTCGGGGGAATGTATGGCTACACCTTC.

The chain links TRBV6-4 to TRBJ1-5; D gene unclear. The ends were cut back, 4 bases at V and 1 base at J, with 5 bases in the middle. The CDR3 spans 13 residues. Germline values: CDR1 MRHNA, CDR2 SNTAGT. The CDR3 bases are TGTGCCAGCAGTGTAAGCAGCAATCAGCCCCAGCATTTT. Translation: CASSVSSNQPQHF.

The table lists this clone with a count of one. The CDR3 sequence: CASSLDRAGGQNIQYF. The CDR3 bases are TGTGCCAGCAGCTTAGACCGAGCGGGGGGTCAAAACATTCAGTACTTC. V is TRBV11-1 and J is TRBJ2-4; 9 bases match TRBD2. Germline-derived CDR1 and CDR2 are SGHAT and FQDESV (reference sequence). V was pared by 1 base and J by 5 bases, with 6 bases of the junction left unmatched. The CDR3 has 16 residues.

The chain is built from TRBV10-3 and TRBJ2-7, with a weak D call TRBD1 (6 bases). The CDR3 sequence is 13 residues long. Germline V gives CDR1 ENHRY, CDR2 SYGVKD. The V gene lost 5 bases and the J gene lost 1 base, with 9 bases spanning the gap. The CDR3 region has the DNA TGTGCCATCAGTTTACAGGGATCCTACGAGCAGTACTTC. It yields the protein CAISLQGSYEQYF.

The genes are TRBV29-1 and TRBJ1-2, with D unresolved. The CDR3 extends over 16 amino acids. Germline-derived CDR1 and CDR2 are SQVTM and ANQGSEA. Trimming pared 0 bases from V and 0 bases from J, leaving 14 bases between. The CDR3 loop reads CSVEDPTGRANYGYTF. In nucleotides, the CDR3 is TGCAGCGTTGAAGATCCGACCGGGAGAGCTAACTATGGCTACACCTTC.

This chain links TRBV11-2 with TRBJ1-3; 8 bases match TRBD1. The CDR3 is 17 residues long. From germline, CDR1 is SGHAT and CDR2 FQNNGV. V shed 5 bases and J 0 bases; nucleotides not matched to a gene: 9. The DNA of the CDR3 is TGTGCCAGCAGCCCCTGGACAGGGCAAAGCTCTGGAAACACCATATATTTT. This gives the protein CASSPWTGQSSGNTIYF.

This clone was seen a single time. The chain carries TRBV7-2 and TRBJ2-3; D is undetermined. The germline CDR1 and CDR2 sequences are SGHTA and FQGNSA. The CDR3 runs to 13 residues. With 2 bases removed from V and 2 bases from J, the gap between germline ends came to 5 bases. CDR3 protein: CASSLPTTDTQYF. The CDR3 nucleotides read TGTGCCAGCAGCTTACCTACCACAGATACGCAGTATTTT.

The chain carries TRBV19 and TRBJ1-5; a possible D gene is TRBD1 (5 bases). Per the germline V gene, CDR1 is LNHDA and CDR2 is SQIVND (reference sequence). Trimming cost V 3 bases and J 4 bases, with 19 bases left between them. The CDR3 totals 17 residues. Here the CDR3 reads CASSIRDPRGVNQPQHF. CDR3 DNA: TGTGCCAGTAGTATCAGGGACCCCCGCGGGGTTAATCAGCCCCAGCATTTT.

The CDR3 here is CASSILPPGGTGELFF. As DNA, the CDR3 is TGTGCCAGCAGTATCCTTCCCCCAGGGGGAACCGGGGAGCTGTTTTTT. This sequence joins TRBV27 and TRBJ2-2; 7 bases are shared with TRBD1. CDR3 size: 16 residues. V shed 5 bases, J shed 5 bases, and the junction held 11 bases outside the gene matches. Germline V gene data show CDR1 as MNHEY and CDR2 as SMNVEV (reference sequence).

This clone was recorded only once. The chain recombines TRBV6-5 with TRBJ2-4; D is perhaps TRBD1 (6 bases). CDR1 and CDR2 from the germline V gene are MNHEY and SVGAGI. CDR3 length: 12 amino acids. The V gene lost 6 bases and the J gene lost 7 bases, with 10 bases spanning the gap. The CDR3 sequence is CASRNRVNIQYF. CDR3 DNA: TGTGCCAGCAGAAACAGGGTTAACATTCAGTACTTC.

V gene TRBV28 combines with J gene TRBJ1-3, with D maybe TRBD1 (5 bases). V lost 3 bases and J 5 bases, leaving 11 bases between the germline ends. The CDR3 contains 14 residues. Germline-derived CDR1 and CDR2 are MDHEN and SYDVKM. The CDR3 spells CASSFGRARNTIYF. DNA of the CDR3: TGTGCCAGCAGTTTTGGCAGGGCTAGAAACACCATATATTTT.

This chain joins TRBV4-3 and TRBJ2-3, with 7 bases matching TRBD2. V was clipped by 2 bases and J by 5 bases; unmatched bases: 10. Germline CDR1 reads LGHNA; CDR2 reads YSLEER. The CDR3 has 16 amino acids. CDR3 region: CASSQTGGGNGDTQYF. CDR3 DNA: TGCGCCAGCAGCCAAACAGGCGGGGGAAATGGAGATACGCAGTATTTT.

The J gene is TRBJ2-1, the V gene TRBV5-4; the match to TRBD1 covers 8 bases. V trimming: 1 base; J trimming: 2 bases; junction bases outside the gene matches: 2. The CDR3 has 15 residues. Germline V gives CDR1 SGHNT, CDR2 YYREEE (reference sequence). CDR3 bases: TGTGCCAGCAGCTTGCAGGGGGCCGCCTACAATGAGCAGTTCTTC. Translating it yields CASSLQGAAYNEQFF.

V is TRBV7-3 and J is TRBJ2-1; D is unresolved. Trimming cost V 2 bases and J 9 bases, with 11 bases left between them. The CDR3 is 13 residues long. CDR1 SGHTA and CDR2 FQGTGA come from the germline V gene. CDR3 sequence (DNA): TGTGCCAGCAGCTTACTGGGCTCCGGTGAGCAGTTCTTC. Amino acids: CASSLLGSGEQFF.

The CDR3 DNA reads TGCGCCAGCAGCTTGAGCGACCTGAACACTGAAGCTTTCTTT. Translation: CASSLSDLNTEAFF. The V call is TRBV5-1, the J call TRBJ1-1; no firm D call. Germline CDR1 reads SGHRS; CDR2 reads YFSETQ. V lost 1 base, J lost 0 bases, and 7 bases lay in between. This CDR3 contains 14 residues.

The chain has TRBV19 and TRBJ1-1, with D uncertain. The CDR3 sequence is 13 residues long. The V gene's germline CDR1 is LNHDA and CDR2 SQIVND (reference sequence). The germline V and J ends were trimmed by 0 bases and 5 bases, with 7 bases remaining between them. In DNA, the CDR3 is TGTGCCAGTAGTATAGACGCCAGGACTGAAGCTTTCTTT. This codes for CASSIDARTEAFF.

V and J are TRBV10-2 and TRBJ2-3; 9 nucleotides match TRBD2. The CDR3 contains 14 residues. The J segment lost 1 base and the V segment lost 6 bases, leaving 2 bases of the junction unmatched. CDR1 is WSHSY and CDR2 is SAAADI in the germline V gene. The CDR3 DNA follows: TGCGCCAGCAGGCCTAGCGGGGGCACAGATACGCAGTATTTT. This gives the protein CASRPSGGTDTQYF.

This sequence joins TRBV12-2 and TRBJ1-1; the table's D call of TRBD1 was not tested on the DNA. TRBV12-2 is a pseudogene segment. There are 17 residues in the CDR3. CDR3 sequence reads: CASRLTDRTGSNTEAFF. The CDR3 bases are TGTGCAAGTCGCTTAACCGACCGGACAGGGAGTAACACTGAAGCTTTCTTT.

The J gene is TRBJ2-1, the V gene TRBV6-5; a possible D gene is TRBD1 (5 bases). The length of the CDR3 is 11 residues. Germline loops: CDR1 MNHEY, CDR2 SVGAGI. V was pared by 9 bases and J by 9 bases, with 12 bases between. The CDR3 DNA sequence: TGTGCCAGTCTGGGGCAGGGTGAGCAGTTCTTC. Protein product: CASLGQGEQFF.

The chain couples TRBV7-9 to TRBJ1-5, with 11 bases that match TRBD1. The CDR3 extends over 15 amino acids. Germline-derived CDR1 and CDR2 are SEHNR and FQNEAQ (reference sequence). After removal of 5 bases from V and 6 bases from J, the junction contained 6 bases not matched to a gene. CDR3 protein: CASSRTGGETQPQHF. The CDR3 DNA sequence: TGTGCCAGCAGCAGGACAGGGGGCGAGACTCAGCCCCAGCATTTT.